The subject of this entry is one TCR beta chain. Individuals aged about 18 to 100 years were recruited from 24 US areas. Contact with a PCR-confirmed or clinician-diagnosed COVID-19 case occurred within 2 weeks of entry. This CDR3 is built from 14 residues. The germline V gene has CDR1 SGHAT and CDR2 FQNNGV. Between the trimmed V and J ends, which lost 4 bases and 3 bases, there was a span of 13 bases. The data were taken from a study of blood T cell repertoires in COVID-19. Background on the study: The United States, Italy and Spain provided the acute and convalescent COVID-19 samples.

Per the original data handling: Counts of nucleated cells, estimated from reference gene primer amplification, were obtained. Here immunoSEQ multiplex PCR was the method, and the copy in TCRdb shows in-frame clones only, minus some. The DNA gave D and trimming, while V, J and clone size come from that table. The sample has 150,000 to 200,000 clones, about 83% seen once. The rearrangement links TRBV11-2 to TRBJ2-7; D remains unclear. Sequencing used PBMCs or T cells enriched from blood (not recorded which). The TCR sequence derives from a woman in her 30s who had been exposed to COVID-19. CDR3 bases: TGTGCCAGCAGCTACGACGGAGTAGTCTACGAGCAGTACTTC. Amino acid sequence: CASSYDGVVYEQYF.